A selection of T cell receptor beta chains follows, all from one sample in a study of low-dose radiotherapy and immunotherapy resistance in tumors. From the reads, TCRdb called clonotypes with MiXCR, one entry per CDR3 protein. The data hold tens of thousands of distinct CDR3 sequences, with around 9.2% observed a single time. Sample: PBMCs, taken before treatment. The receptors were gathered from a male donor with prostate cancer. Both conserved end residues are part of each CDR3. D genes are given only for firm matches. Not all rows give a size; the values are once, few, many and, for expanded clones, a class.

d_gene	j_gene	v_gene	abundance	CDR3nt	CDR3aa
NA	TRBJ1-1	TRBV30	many	TGTGCCCTCGGTCGTTCGGGTGAAGCTTTCTTT	CALGRSGEAFF
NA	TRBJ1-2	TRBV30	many	TGTGCCTGGAGTGTAGCCGGGGCCCGTAACTATGGCTACACCTTC	CAWSVAGARNYGYTF
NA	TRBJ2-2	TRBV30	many	TGTGCCTGGAGTGTATGGTCTAGCGTCTACACCGGGGAGCTGTTTTTT	CAWSVWSSVYTGELFF
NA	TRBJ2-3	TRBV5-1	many	TGCGTTTCCCGGGGATATGACACAGATACGCAGTATTTT	CVSRGYDTDTQYF
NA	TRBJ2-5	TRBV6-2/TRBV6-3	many	TGTGCCAGCAGTTATGGAAAAGAGACCCAGTACTTC	CASSYGKETQYF
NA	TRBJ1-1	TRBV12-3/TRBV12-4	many	TGTGCCAGCAGCACGACAGGATTTGAAGCTTTCTTT	CASSTTGFEAFF
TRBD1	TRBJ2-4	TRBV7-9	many	TGTGCCAGCAGCTATGACAGGGATTGGGCCAAAAACATTCAGTACTTC	CASSYDRDWAKNIQYF
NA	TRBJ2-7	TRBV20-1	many	TGCAGTGCTGGAAGACAGAGGGGAGACTCCTACGAGCAGTACTTC	CSAGRQRGDSYEQYF
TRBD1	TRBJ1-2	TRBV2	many	TGTGCCAGCAATCAAGGGAGGGCCGGACAGGGAGTAGGCTATGGCTACACCTTC	CASNQGRAGQGVGYGYTF
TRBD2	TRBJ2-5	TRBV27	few	TGTGCCAGCAGTCCAGGGACTAGCGGGAGAGAGACCCAGTACTTC	CASSPGTSGRETQYF
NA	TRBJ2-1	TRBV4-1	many	TGCGCCAGCAGCCAAGCTGGACGGACACGGTGGAATGAGCAGTTCTTC	CASSQAGRTRWNEQFF
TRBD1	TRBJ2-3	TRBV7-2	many	TGTGCCAGCAGCTTAGTAGGGACAGGGAGCACAGATACGCAGTATTTT	CASSLVGTGSTDTQYF
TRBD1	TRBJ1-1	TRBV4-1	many	TGCGCCACCGAGGGGACAGGGGGCACGGAAGCTTTCTTT	CATEGTGGTEAFF
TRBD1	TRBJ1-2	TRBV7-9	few	TGTGCCAGCAGGGACAGGGTTTCTGAGGGCTACACCTTC	CASRDRVSEGYTF
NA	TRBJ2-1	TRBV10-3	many	TGTGCCATCAGTGCCCAGCGGGAGCAGTTCTTC	CAISAQREQFF
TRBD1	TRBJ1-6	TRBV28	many	TGTGCCAGCAGTTTCTCACAGGGGCTGGGGTCTATGGATTCACCCCTCCACTTT	CASSFSQGLGSMDSPLHF
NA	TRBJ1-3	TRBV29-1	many	TGCAGCGCCTCGGACATCTCGCCTACCCTTGGGGCTGGAAACACCATATATTTT	CSASDISPTLGAGNTIYF
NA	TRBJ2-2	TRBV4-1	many	TGCGCCAGCAGCCAAGAAGATCCCACCGGGGAGCTGTTTTTT	CASSQEDPTGELFF
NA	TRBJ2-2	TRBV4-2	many	TGTGCCAGCAGCCCTTCCGGGACGGCGAACACCGGGGAGCTGTTTTTT	CASSPSGTANTGELFF
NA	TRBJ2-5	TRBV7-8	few	TGTGCCAGCAGCCCCGGGACTCTCCAAGAGACCCAGTACTTC	CASSPGTLQETQYF
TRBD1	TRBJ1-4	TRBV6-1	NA	TGTGCCAGCATGTGGGACAGGAAGGCTGAAAAACTGTTTTTT	CASMWDRKAEKLFF
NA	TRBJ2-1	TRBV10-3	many	TGTGCCATCAGTGAGTCGGTGGCTGACGATGAGCAGTTCTTC	CAISESVADDEQFF
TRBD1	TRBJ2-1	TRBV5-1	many	TGCGCCAGCAGCTTGGGAACAGGGGGCTTAGGCTACAATGAGCAGTTCTTC	CASSLGTGGLGYNEQFF
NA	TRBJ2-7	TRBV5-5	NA	TGTGCCAGCAGCTTGGGACCCATGGACTACGAGCAGTACTTC	CASSLGPMDYEQYF
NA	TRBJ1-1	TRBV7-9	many	TGTGCCAGCAGCCCCGCCTTAGGGATCGTGAACACTGAAGCTTTCTTT	CASSPALGIVNTEAFF
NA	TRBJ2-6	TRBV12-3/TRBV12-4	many	TGTGCCAGCAGCCACCGACAGCTAGGGGCCAACGTCCTGACTTTC	CASSHRQLGANVLTF
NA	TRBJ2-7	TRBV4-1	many	TGCGCCAGCAGCCAAGTCTTAGCGGAAGGCTCCTACGAGCAGTACTTC	CASSQVLAEGSYEQYF
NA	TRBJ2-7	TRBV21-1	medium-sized	TGTGCCAGCAGCAACGGGCACAGGAACTACGAGCAGTACTTC	CASSNGHRNYEQYF
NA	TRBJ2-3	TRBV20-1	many	TGCAGTGCTAATATGGGGCGAGATACGCAGTATTTT	CSANMGRDTQYF
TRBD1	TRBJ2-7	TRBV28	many	TGTGCCAGCAGTTCGTCACCGGGACAGGGGTCCTACGAGCAGTACTTC	CASSSSPGQGSYEQYF
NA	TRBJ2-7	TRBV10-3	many	TGTGCCATCAAGGGGGGGGGAGCCTCCTCCTACGAGCAGTACTTC	CAIKGGGASSYEQYF
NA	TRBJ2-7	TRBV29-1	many	TGCAGCGTTGAAGAGGGCTCAACGAGCTCCTACGAGCAGTACTTC	CSVEEGSTSSYEQYF
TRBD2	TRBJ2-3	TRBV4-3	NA	TGCGCCAGCAGCCCGGGGGGTTTGGATACGCAGTATTTT	CASSPGGLDTQYF
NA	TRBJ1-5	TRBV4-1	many	TGCGCCAGCAGCCAAGTTCCAGTGATGGGCGTTCAGCCCCAGCATTTT	CASSQVPVMGVQPQHF
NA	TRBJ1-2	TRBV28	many	TGTGCCAGCACCTATAGGGGTGGCTACACCTTC	CASTYRGGYTF
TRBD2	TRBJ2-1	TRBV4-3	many	TGCGCCAGCAGCCAAGATCAAACTAGCGGGGCCAAGTTCTTC	CASSQDQTSGAKFF
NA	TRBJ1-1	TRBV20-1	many	TGCAGTGCAAAAAGCCCCATGAACACTGAAGCTTTCTTT	CSAKSPMNTEAFF
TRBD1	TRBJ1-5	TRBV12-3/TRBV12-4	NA	TGTGCCAGCACGCGGTGGCACTCAGCAGGGGGCCGGAATCAGCCCCAGCATTTT	CASTRWHSAGGRNQPQHF
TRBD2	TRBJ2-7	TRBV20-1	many	TGCAGTGCTAGAGATCTAAGGGCTAGCGGCAGCTCCTACGAGCAGTACTTC	CSARDLRASGSSYEQYF
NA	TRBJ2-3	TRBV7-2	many	TGTGCCAGCAGCTCCTCCAGGTTGTACACAGATACGCAGTATTTT	CASSSSRLYTDTQYF
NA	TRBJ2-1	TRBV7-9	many	TGTGCCAGCAGCTCAAGGGGACGGGTGAGCTCCTACAATGAGCAGTTCTTC	CASSSRGRVSSYNEQFF
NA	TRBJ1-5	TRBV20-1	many	TGCAGTGCCGAGACAGGCAGCAATCAGCCCCAGCATTTT	CSAETGSNQPQHF
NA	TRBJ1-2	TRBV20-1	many	TGCAGTGCTAGAGATCTTCGCCAATGGAACTATGGCTACACCTTC	CSARDLRQWNYGYTF
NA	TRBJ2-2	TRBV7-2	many	TGTGCCAGCAGGTTACTGGAGTACACCGGGGAGCTGTTTTTT	CASRLLEYTGELFF
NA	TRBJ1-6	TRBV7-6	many	TGTGCCAGCAGCTTAGCGGCGGTGGGTGTGGGTTCACCCCTCCACTTT	CASSLAAVGVGSPLHF
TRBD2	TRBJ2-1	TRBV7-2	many	TGTGCCAGCAGCTTAGAAGGGACTAGCGGGAGAGGTGAGCAGTTCTTC	CASSLEGTSGRGEQFF
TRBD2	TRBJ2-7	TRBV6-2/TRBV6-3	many	TGTGCCAGCAGTCGCAGCGGGAGAGGACCTTACGAGCAGTACTTC	CASSRSGRGPYEQYF
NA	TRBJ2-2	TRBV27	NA	TGTGCCAGCAGTTCCCCAGGTGTGGGCACCGGGGAGCTGTTTTTT	CASSSPGVGTGELFF